The rows below give T cell receptor beta chains drawn from one sample of a study of shared clonotypes between healthy human individuals. Profiled with immunoSEQ multiplex PCR; TCRdb holds only in-frame clones, not every one. The repertoire holds about 610,000 clones, around 96% seen once, with about 0.12% in the top ten. What was sequenced was naive CD8+ T cells sorted from blood. The receptors originated from a woman aged 25 to 39 in good health. Each CDR3 is given with its conserved first and last residue. A D gene is named only where the DNA matches it firmly. Size values are once, few and many counts, or a class for expanded clones, and some rows have none.

TRBV9	TRBD1	-	TRBJ1-1	CASSVGQGAGEAFF	TGTGCCAGCAGCGTAGGACAGGGGGCTGGAGAAGCTTTCTTT
TRBV6-1	-	-	TRBJ2-7	CATRLDGTYEQYF	TGTGCCACAAGACTGGACGGAACCTACGAGCAGTACTTC
TRBV9	-	-	TRBJ2-6	CASSATGAAGANVLTF	TGTGCCAGCAGCGCGACAGGCGCTGCTGGGGCCAACGTCCTGACTTTC
TRBV5-6	TRBD1	-	TRBJ1-3	CASSVGTGYTRNTIYF	TGTGCCAGCAGCGTCGGGACAGGGTACACCCGAAACACCATATATTTT
TRBV19	-	few	TRBJ1-5	CASSEGHLYSNQPQHF	TGTGCCAGTAGTGAGGGACATCTTTATAGCAATCAGCCCCAGCATTTT
TRBV4-1	TRBD2	-	TRBJ2-2	CASSPISGRNGELFF	TGCGCCAGCAGCCCAATAAGCGGGAGGAACGGGGAGCTGTTTTTT
TRBV7-6	TRBD2	-	TRBJ2-7	CASSSGLAGGLSSYEQYF	TGTGCCAGCAGCTCAGGACTAGCGGGAGGCCTCAGCTCCTACGAGCAGTACTTC
TRBV4-1	-	-	TRBJ2-3	CASSQDPGLLGTDTQYF	TGCGCCAGCAGCCAAGACCCGGGACTGCTAGGGACAGATACGCAGTATTTT
TRBV27	TRBD2	-	TRBJ2-3	CASSILAGVSDTQYF	TGTGCCAGCAGTATACTAGCGGGAGTCTCAGATACGCAGTATTTT
TRBV5-4	TRBD2	-	TRBJ2-1	CASSYLLAGPYGEQFF	TGTGCCAGCAGTTACCTTCTAGCGGGACCTTACGGGGAGCAGTTCTTC
TRBV4-1	-	-	TRBJ2-5	CASSSPRGTQYF	TGCGCCAGCAGCTCCCCCCGGGGGACCCAGTACTTC
TRBV7-9	-	-	TRBJ2-7	CASSMAGYEQYF	TGTGCCAGCAGTATGGCGGGTTACGAGCAGTACTTC
TRBV19	-	once	TRBJ2-6	CASSSGQSSGANVLTF	TGTGCCAGTAGTTCTGGACAAAGCTCTGGGGCCAACGTCCTGACTTTC
TRBV4-1	TRBD1	-	TRBJ1-5	CASSFDRVDQPQHF	TGCGCCAGCAGCTTTGACAGGGTGGATCAGCCCCAGCATTTT
TRBV4-1	TRBD1	-	TRBJ1-5	CASRAQGGSQPQHF	TGCGCCAGCAGAGCACAGGGGGGGTCTCAGCCCCAGCATTTT
TRBV5-1	TRBD2	-	TRBJ2-7	CASSLALPGLGFSYEQYF	TGCGCCAGCAGCTTGGCCCTTCCGGGACTAGGCTTTTCCTACGAGCAGTACTTC
TRBV5-4	-	-	TRBJ1-2	CASSPGWGEEGYGYTF	TGTGCCAGCAGCCCTGGGTGGGGGGAAGAGGGCTATGGCTACACCTTC
TRBV11-2	-	-	TRBJ2-7	CASSAGGDEQYF	TGTGCCAGCAGCGCCGGGGGTGACGAGCAGTACTTC
TRBV6-5	-	-	TRBJ2-7	CASRTGRSTYEQYF	TGTGCCAGCAGAACGGGACGGTCTACCTACGAGCAGTACTTC
TRBV15	-	-	TRBJ2-7	CATSRITAAESSYEQYF	TGTGCCACCAGCAGAATTACTGCGGCTGAGAGCTCCTACGAGCAGTACTTC
TRBV9	TRBD2	-	TRBJ2-1	CASSVDRTSADNEQFF	TGTGCCAGCAGCGTAGACCGGACTAGCGCTGACAATGAGCAGTTCTTC
TRBV7-6	-	-	TRBJ2-1	CASRPDAYSYNEQFF	TGTGCCAGCAGACCAGACGCATACTCCTACAATGAGCAGTTCTTC
TRBV28	-	-	TRBJ1-6	CASSLPTGGWSPLHF	TGTGCCAGCAGTTTACCCACAGGAGGGTGGTCACCCCTCCACTTT
TRBV7-8	TRBD1	-	TRBJ1-4	CASSLKVGQGVEEKLFF	TGTGCCAGCAGCTTAAAAGTAGGACAGGGCGTAGAAGAAAAACTGTTTTTT
TRBV19	-	-	TRBJ1-6	CASSSREGNSPLHF	TGTGCCAGTAGTAGCAGGGAGGGGAATTCACCCCTCCACTTT
TRBV28	-	-	TRBJ2-1	CASSGGTTGAEGNEQFF	TGTGCCAGCAGTGGGGGAACTACGGGAGCCGAAGGCAATGAGCAGTTCTTC
TRBV7-2	-	once	TRBJ2-5	CASSLDLEETQYF	TGTGCCAGCAGCTTAGACCTCGAAGAGACCCAGTACTTC
TRBV10-1	-	-	TRBJ2-7	CASSEDRTYEQYF	TGCGCCAGCAGTGAAGACAGGACCTACGAGCAGTACTTC
TRBV27	-	-	TRBJ2-7	CASAAGVSYEQYF	TGTGCCAGCGCGGCAGGAGTCTCCTACGAGCAGTACTTC
TRBV28	-	-	TRBJ1-2	CASSFSAVDYGYTF	TGTGCCAGCAGTTTCTCCGCCGTAGACTATGGCTACACCTTC
TRBV10-3	TRBD2	-	TRBJ2-1	CAISVMPSGSGNEQFF	TGTGCCATCAGTGTTATGCCTAGCGGGAGTGGCAATGAGCAGTTCTTC
TRBV25-1	TRBD1	-	TRBJ1-1	CASRESGTGDTEAFF	TGTGCCAGCAGGGAATCCGGGACAGGGGACACTGAAGCTTTCTTT
TRBV15	TRBD1	-	TRBJ1-2	CATRITPGTVYGYTF	TGTGCCACCAGAATCACCCCCGGGACAGTTTATGGCTACACCTTC
TRBV5-8	-	-	TRBJ2-7	CASSLDPLTSYEQYF	TGTGCCAGCAGCTTGGACCCCCTCACTAGCTACGAGCAGTACTTC
TRBV6-1	TRBD1	-	TRBJ1-1	CASRQGALTEAFF	TGTGCCAGCAGACAGGGGGCGCTCACTGAAGCTTTCTTT
TRBV7-3	-	-	TRBJ1-4	CASSLTPAGGNEKLFF	TGTGCCAGCAGCTTAACCCCTGCGGGGGGGAATGAAAAACTGTTTTTT
TRBV4-1	-	-	TRBJ1-1	CASSQAHGQRVIEAFF	TGCGCCAGCAGCCAAGCCCATGGGCAAAGGGTAATTGAAGCTTTCTTT